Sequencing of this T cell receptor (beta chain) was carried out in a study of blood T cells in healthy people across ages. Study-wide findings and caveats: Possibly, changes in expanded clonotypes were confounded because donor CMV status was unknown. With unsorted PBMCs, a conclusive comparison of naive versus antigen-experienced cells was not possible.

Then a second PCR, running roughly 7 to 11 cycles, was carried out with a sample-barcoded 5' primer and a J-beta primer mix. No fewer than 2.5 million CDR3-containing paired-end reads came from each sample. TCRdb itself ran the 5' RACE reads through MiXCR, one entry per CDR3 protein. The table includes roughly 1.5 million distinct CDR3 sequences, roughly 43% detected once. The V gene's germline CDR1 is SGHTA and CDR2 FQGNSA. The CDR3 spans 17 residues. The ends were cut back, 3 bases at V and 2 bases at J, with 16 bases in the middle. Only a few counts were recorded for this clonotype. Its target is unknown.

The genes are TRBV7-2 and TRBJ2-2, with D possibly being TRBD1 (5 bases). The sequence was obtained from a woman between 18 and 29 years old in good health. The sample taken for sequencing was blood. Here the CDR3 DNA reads TGTGCCAGCAGCTTCCAAGGACAAATTCTCAACACCGGGGAGCTGTTTTTT. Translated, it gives CASSFQGQILNTGELFF. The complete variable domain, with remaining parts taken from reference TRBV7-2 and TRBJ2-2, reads GAGVSQSPSNKVTEKGKDVELRCDPISGHTALYWYRQSLGQGLEFLIYFQGNSAPDKSGLPSDRFSAERTGGSVSTLTIQRTQQEDSAVYLCASSFQGQILNTGELFFGEGSRLTVL.